Shown below are 5 T cell receptor beta chains from a single sample sequenced in a study of CD8+ T cells in alopecia areata. Sequencing templates came from extracted RNA that was reverse transcribed into cDNA. Only in-frame clones appear in the TCRdb table, and some are missing; sequencing was by immunoSEQ multiplex PCR. The sample lists about 120,000 clones; roughly two fifths were seen once. The sequencing input was CD4+ T cells sorted from blood. These receptors originate from a human donor with alopecia areata.

The V call is TRBV29-1, the J call TRBJ2-2; TRBD2 is a possible D gene (5 bases). In germline, CDR1 is SQVTM, CDR2 ANQGSEA. Trimming left V 4 bases short and J 5 bases short, with 11 bases between. This CDR3 comprises 13 residues. CDR3 sequence (DNA): TGCAGCGTTGCCTCGGGGTTTACCGGGGAGCTGTTTTTT. Translating it yields CSVASGFTGELFF.

This clone was observed a few times. CDR3 bases: TGCAGCGCCCGGGAGTGGGCGACCGGGGAGCTGTTTTTT. Translation: CSAREWATGELFF. The V and J genes are TRBV29-1 and TRBJ2-2, with a possible D match to TRBD2 (6 bases). The germline gives CDR1 SQVTM, CDR2 ANQGSEA. Trimming removed 7 bases at V and 5 bases at J, with 14 bases between. The CDR3 runs to 13 residues.

In its sample, this clone was seen a few times. The chain recombines TRBV6-5 with TRBJ2-5, with no clear D. Germline V CDR1 and CDR2: MNHEY, SVGAGI. With 8 bases removed from V and 5 bases from J, the gap between germline ends came to 9 bases. The CDR3 extends over 11 amino acids. CDR3 sequence: CASRGIETQYF. The DNA of the CDR3 is TGTGCCAGCCGCGGAATTGAGACCCAGTACTTC.

The chain employs TRBV5-4 and TRBJ2-3; D is possibly TRBD2 (6 bases). Deletions cut 3 bases from V and 4 bases from J, with 15 bases between. This CDR3 region has 15 residues. In germline, CDR1 is SGHNT, CDR2 YYREEE (reference sequence). The CDR3 loop reads CASSSGRGTADTQYF. CDR3 in DNA: TGTGCCAGCAGCTCCGGACGGGGGACGGCAGATACGCAGTATTTT.

The chain uses TRBV7-2 and TRBJ2-3, with D unclear. This CDR3 is 12 amino acids long. CDR1 is SGHTA and CDR2 is FQGNSA in the germline V gene. V was pared by 5 bases and J by 5 bases, with 8 bases between. The CDR3 loop is CASSPERDTQYF. For the CDR3, the DNA is TGTGCCAGCAGCCCGGAAAGAGATACGCAGTATTTT.